The 21 T cell receptor beta chains below come from one sample, sequenced in a study of blood T cell repertoires in COVID-19. Sequenced by immunoSEQ multiplex PCR; TCRdb stores in-frame clones only, minus some. The profile shows roughly 38,000 clones, around 82% of them singletons. The source material was peripheral blood. The receptors were sampled from a man aged 40-49 years with active or convalescent COVID-19.

This clone showed up just a few times. The chain combines TRBV19 with TRBJ1-2; 8 nucleotides agree with TRBD1. Losses at the gene ends were 7 bases for V and 6 bases for J; bases not matched to a gene: 10. CDR3 length: 14 residues. The V gene's germline CDR1 is LNHDA and CDR2 SQIVND (reference sequence). This CDR3 reads CASKWQGAQDGYTF. The CDR3 nucleotides are TGTGCCAGTAAATGGCAGGGGGCGCAAGATGGCTACACCTTC.

The chain combines TRBV28 with TRBJ1-1; no reliable D call. Germline loops: CDR1 MDHEN, CDR2 SYDVKM. Trimming pared 6 bases from V and 2 bases from J, leaving 4 bases between. This CDR3 spans 11 amino acids. CDR3 loop: CASRSNTEAFF. The CDR3 DNA is TGTGCCAGCAGGTCTAACACTGAAGCTTTCTTT.

The CDR3 sequence: CASSDPGLAGVNTGELFF. In DNA, the CDR3 is TGTGCCAGCAGTGACCCGGGACTAGCGGGCGTGAACACCGGGGAGCTGTTTTTT. The V and J genes are TRBV6-4 and TRBJ2-2; 12 bases agree with TRBD2. J was trimmed by 1 base and V by 2 bases; bases with no gene match: 5. The length of the CDR3 is 18 residues. Germline V gene lookup returns CDR1 MRHNA and CDR2 SNTAGT.

The chain uses TRBV28 and TRBJ1-1, with a tentative D call TRBD1 (5 bases). This CDR3 contains 12 residues. The germline gives CDR1 MDHEN, CDR2 SYDVKM. The V gene lost 10 bases and the J gene lost 2 bases, with 11 bases spanning the gap. CDR3 DNA sequence: TGTGCCATACAGGATACAAACACTGAAGCTTTCTTT. Its translation: CAIQDTNTEAFF.

CDR3 nucleotide sequence: TGTGCCTGGAGACCCTTGACTAGCGGAAACCCCTACGAGCAGTACTTC. Its translation: CAWRPLTSGNPYEQYF. The gene calls are TRBV30 and TRBJ2-7; 9 bases agree with TRBD2. Germline loops: CDR1 GTSNPN, CDR2 SVGIG (reference sequence). This CDR3 comprises 16 residues. The V gene end was trimmed by 3 bases and the J gene end by 2 bases; junction bases not matched to a gene: 11.

The V gene is TRBV12-3 or TRBV12-4, the J gene TRBJ1-1, with D possibly matching TRBD1 (5 bases). V lost 8 bases to trimming and J lost 7 bases, with 17 bases between them. The CDR3 is 13 residues long. The CDR3 coding sequence is TGTGCCAGCCTCCCGTTCGTGGGGGGTGAAGCTTTCTTT. Encoded protein: CASLPFVGGEAFF.

This clone is a singleton in its sample. The chain uses TRBV29-1 and TRBJ2-2; the D gene is possibly TRBD2 (7 bases). The germline V gene encodes CDR1 SQVTM and CDR2 ANQGSEA. This CDR3 has 13 amino acids. V lost 4 bases to trimming and J lost 5 bases, with 11 bases between them. Written as DNA, the CDR3 is TGCAGCGTTGCGGGGGGCTGGACCGGGGAGCTGTTTTTT. Residues: CSVAGGWTGELFF.

The V gene is TRBV5-1, the J gene TRBJ1-5, with D uncertain. Germline V gene sequence: CDR1 SGHRS, CDR2 YFSETQ. The CDR3 runs to 14 residues. V lost 4 bases to trimming and J lost 3 bases, with 11 bases between them. CDR3 sequence reads: CASSTGEVNQPQHF. The DNA for the CDR3 is TGCGCCAGCAGCACGGGAGAAGTCAATCAGCCCCAGCATTTT.

The chain has TRBV3-1 (or the pseudogene TRBV3-2) and TRBJ1-2; 10 nucleotides align to TRBD1. Germline V gives CDR1 LGHDT, CDR2 YNNKEL (reference sequence). V trimming: 8 bases; J trimming: 6 bases; junction bases outside the gene matches: 12. CDR3 length equals 15 residues. The CDR3 nucleotides are TGTGCCAGCTCCACTGCGAGGACAGGGGGGCATGGCTACACCTTC. Translated, it gives CASSTARTGGHGYTF.

This clone is a singleton in its sample. The chain links TRBV29-1 to TRBJ1-5, with 7 bases aligning to TRBD1. The CDR3 has 15 amino acids. Losses at the gene ends were 4 bases for V and 0 bases for J; bases not matched to a gene: 6. Germline lookup yields CDR1 SQVTM and CDR2 ANQGSEA. CDR3 residues: CSVGDSRNSNQPQHF. The CDR3 coding sequence is TGCAGCGTTGGGGACAGTCGAAATAGCAATCAGCCCCAGCATTTT.

The chain combines TRBV6-5 with TRBJ2-2; D may be TRBD1 (7 bases). Looked up from germline, CDR1 is MNHEY and CDR2 is SVGAGI. This CDR3 is 14 amino acids long. V was clipped by 5 bases and J by 5 bases, with 12 bases between them. CDR3 coding DNA: TGTGCCAGCAGTACACCAGGGGGGACCGGGGAGCTGTTTTTT. Protein sequence: CASSTPGGTGELFF.

V usage is TRBV11-1 and J usage is TRBJ1-5, with D maybe TRBD1 (5 bases). Deletions cut 5 bases from V and 7 bases from J, with 12 bases between. Germline V gives CDR1 SGHAT, CDR2 FQDESV (reference sequence). The length of the CDR3 is 13 residues. The CDR3 nucleotides are TGTGCCAGCAGCCCGGGACTTAGGCAGCCCCAGCATTTT. This encodes CASSPGLRQPQHF.

This chain connects TRBV7-9 to TRBJ2-5, with D possibly TRBD2 on 5 matching bases. Deletions cut 2 bases from V and 4 bases from J, with 8 bases between. There are 13 residues in the CDR3. CDR1 and CDR2 from the germline V gene are SEHNR and FQNEAQ (reference sequence). CDR3 bases: TGTGCCAGCAGCTTAACGGCGGGAGAGACCCAGTACTTC. Translating it yields CASSLTAGETQYF. The full variable domain, completed using reference TRBV7-9 and TRBJ2-5, is DTGVSQNPRHKITKRGQNVTFRCDPISEHNRLYWYRQTLGQGPEFLTYFQNEAQLEKSRLLSDRFSAERPKGSFSTLEIQRTEQGDSAMYLCASSLTAGETQYFGPGTRLLVL.

This clone came up a few times. The chain links TRBV18 to TRBJ2-3; 11 bases agree with TRBD2. There are 15 residues in the CDR3. V lost 5 bases, J lost 5 bases, and 6 bases stayed unmatched. The V gene's germline CDR1 is KGHSH and CDR2 LQKENI. CDR3 region: CASSTRLAGGDTQYF. CDR3 bases: TGTGCCAGCTCAACTCGCCTAGCGGGAGGAGATACGCAGTATTTT.

V gene TRBV11-2 combines with J gene TRBJ2-4; TRBD1 is a possible D gene (5 bases). V was cut by 4 bases and J by 3 bases, with 16 bases left in between. Germline V CDR1 and CDR2: SGHAT, FQNNGV. The CDR3 has 16 residues. This chain's CDR3 is CASSSTVTFGKNIQYF. CDR3 bases: TGTGCCAGCAGCTCGACAGTTACCTTCGGCAAAAACATTCAGTACTTC.

This rearrangement joins TRBV27 to TRBJ2-1, with TRBD2 matching over 9 bases. Trimming at V came to 2 bases and at J to 15 bases, leaving 5 bases not matched to a gene. Germline loops: CDR1 MNHEY, CDR2 SMNVEV (reference sequence). The CDR3 covers 12 residues. As DNA, the CDR3 is TGTGCCAGCAGTTTAAGCGGGGGGCCCCCGTTCTTC. This codes for CASSLSGGPPFF.

This clone showed up just a few times. This chain joins TRBV6-2 or TRBV6-3 and TRBJ2-2; no firm D call. The CDR3 is 16 amino acids. V lost 0 bases, J lost 0 bases, and 8 bases lay in between. Germline lookup yields CDR1 MNHEY and CDR2 SVGEGT. The CDR3 nucleotides read TGTGCCAGCAGTTACTCGATGCCAGCGAACACCGGGGAGCTGTTTTTT. Translation gives CASSYSMPANTGELFF.

The chain carries TRBV2 and TRBJ2-1; D possibly corresponds to TRBD1 (5 bases). Trimming stripped 4 bases from V and 2 bases from J, with 12 bases between. The CDR3 extends over 15 amino acids. Germline loops: CDR1 SNHLY, CDR2 FYNNEI. In nucleotides, the CDR3 is TGTGCCAGCAGTGTAGAGACAGTCACCTACAATGAGCAGTTCTTC. Translated, it gives CASSVETVTYNEQFF.

The chain recombines TRBV11-2 with TRBJ2-1; the D gene is possibly TRBD2 (6 bases). CDR3 length: 15 amino acids. Germline values: CDR1 SGHAT, CDR2 FQNNGV. Deletions cut 5 bases from V and 7 bases from J, with 18 bases between. Here the CDR3 reads CASSPQGLVGNEQFF. Here the CDR3 DNA reads TGTGCCAGCAGCCCCCAGGGACTCGTGGGGAATGAGCAGTTCTTC.

CDR3 DNA: TGTGCCAGCAGTTCCGACAGTGTCTACGAGCAGTACTTC. Translation gives CASSSDSVYEQYF. The chain couples TRBV12-3 or TRBV12-4 to TRBJ2-7, with a tentative D call TRBD1 (5 bases). V was trimmed by 4 bases and J by 3 bases, leaving 10 bases between them. The CDR3 covers 13 residues.

The J gene is TRBJ2-6, the V gene TRBV27; 11 bases line up with TRBD1. The CDR3 extends over 18 amino acids. Germline CDR1 reads MNHEY; CDR2 reads SMNVEV (reference sequence). V shed 3 bases and J 3 bases; nucleotides not matched to a gene: 7. The CDR3 reads CASSLRGQGELGANVLTF. The DNA for the CDR3 is TGTGCCAGCAGTTTGAGGGGACAGGGGGAACTTGGGGCCAACGTCCTGACTTTC.